Listed below are T cell receptor beta chains from one sample, sequenced in a study of cytomegalovirus exposure and HLA in healthy donors. Produced via immunoSEQ multiplex PCR; TCRdb's table is partial and in-frame only. The table records under 200,000 clones, about two thirds of them present only once. The sequencing sample was made of PBMCs. The receptor source for this set is a woman in her twenties or thirties in good health and CMV-seronegative. CDR3s include the opening cysteine and the closing phenylalanine or tryptophan. Not all rows give a size; the values are once, few, many and, for expanded clones, a class.

>TRBV27|NA|TRBJ1-5
CASSLDRASNQPQHF
>TRBV4-1|few|TRBJ2-3
CASSRPTSGGRDGQYF
>TRBV19|NA|TRBJ1-4
CASSAPGGENEKLFF
>TRBV5-5|NA|TRBJ2-5
CASSLEGVQETQYF
>TRBV6-6|NA|TRBJ2-5
CASSPRTGIQETQYF
>TRBV19|few|TRBJ2-7
CASTLGEQEGEQYF
>TRBV5-4|NA|TRBJ2-7
CASSQGQGSGEQYF
>TRBV7-2|NA|TRBJ2-3
CASSLAAGGPADTQYF
>TRBV5-1|NA|TRBJ1-3
CASSTGNTIYF
>TRBV4-1|few|TRBJ2-1
CASSQASQGYNEQFF
>TRBV5-4|NA|TRBJ2-5
CASSGAGPTSQYF
>TRBV27|NA|TRBJ2-7
CASSLQWTGFHEQYF
>TRBV30|NA|TRBJ1-2
CAWSVGGTPYGYTF
>TRBV28|few|TRBJ2-1
CASSFPGNSYNEQFF
>TRBV5-1|NA|TRBJ1-3
CASSFDSSSGNTIYF